This T cell receptor (beta chain) was documented in a study of blood T cell repertoires in COVID-19. At the level of the study: In each case, the material was cDNA or gDNA derived from T cells, B-cell-depleted T cells, or PBMCs.

TCRdb keeps only in-frame clones here, not all; method: immunoSEQ multiplex PCR. The data show under 150,000 clones, with roughly 78% seen just once and around 3.3% held by the top ten. About this clone itself: Other nucleotide sequences in the sample specify the same CDR3.

The receptor's source is a man in his sixties with acute or convalescent COVID-19. The sequenced sample consisted of peripheral blood.

The CDR3 reads CASSVRGGNTEAFF. The DNA of the CDR3 is TGTGCCAGCAGCGTACGGGGAGGAAACACTGAAGCTTTCTTT. The gene calls are TRBV9 and TRBJ1-1, with unresolved D. This CDR3 region has 14 residues. The V and J ends lost 1 base and 2 bases respectively, with 9 bases between them. Germline V gene sequence: CDR1 SGDLS, CDR2 YYNGEE.